This T cell receptor (beta chain) emerged from a study of control samples from healthy donors and cancer patients. Repertoires were generated with immunoSEQ multiplex PCR, while TCRdb's copy carries only in-frame clones and drops some. The sample consists of roughly 100,000 clones, 80% to 95% of them appearing once. The CDR3 is 13 amino acids. V lost 2 bases and J lost 2, with 6 bases in between. This clone has only one observation. This receptor was identified in a human donor in good health. The donor label of this sample is uncertain. This sequence joins TRBV12-3 or TRBV12-4 and TRBJ1-1; no firm D call. The sequenced sample consisted of blood. The CDR3 DNA reads as TGTGCCAGCAGTTTAATCGGTAACACTGAAGCTTTCTTT. Translation: CASSLIGNTEAFF.